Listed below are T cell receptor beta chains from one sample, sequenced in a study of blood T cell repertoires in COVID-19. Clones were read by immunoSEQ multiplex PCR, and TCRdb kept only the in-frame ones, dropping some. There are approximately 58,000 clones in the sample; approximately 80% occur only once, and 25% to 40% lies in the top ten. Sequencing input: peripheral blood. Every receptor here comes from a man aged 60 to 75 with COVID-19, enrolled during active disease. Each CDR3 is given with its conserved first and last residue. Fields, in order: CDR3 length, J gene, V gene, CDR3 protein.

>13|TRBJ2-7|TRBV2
CAGMTGNSYEQYF
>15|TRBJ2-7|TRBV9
CASSPWTGPVYEQYF
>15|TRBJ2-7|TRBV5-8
CASSYSGTGPYEQYF
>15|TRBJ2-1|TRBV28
CASSLLGLAYNEQFF
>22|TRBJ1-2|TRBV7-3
CASSLRFGREQPPGTFNYGYTF
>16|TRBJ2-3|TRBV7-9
CASSPGQGWRVDTQYF
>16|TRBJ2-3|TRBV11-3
CASSSRTSGYTDTQYF
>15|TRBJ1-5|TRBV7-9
CASSPGGGDFRPQHF
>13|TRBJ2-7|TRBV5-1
CASNRDSSYEQYF
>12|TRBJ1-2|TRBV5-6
CASSSGDYGYTF
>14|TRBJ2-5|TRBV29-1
CSVELEGRQETQYF
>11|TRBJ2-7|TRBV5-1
CASSLEKEQYF
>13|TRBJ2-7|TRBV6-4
CASSDVPGYEQYF
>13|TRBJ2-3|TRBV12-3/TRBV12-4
CASSHRTDITQYF
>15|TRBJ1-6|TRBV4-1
CASSQGDRVGSPLHF
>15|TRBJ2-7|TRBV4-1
CASSQTPGQGYEQYF
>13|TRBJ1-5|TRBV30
CAWEGGLNQPQHF
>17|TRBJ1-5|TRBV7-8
CASSRAGTGIINQPQHF
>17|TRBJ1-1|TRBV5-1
CASSLGTDRGRTGEAFF
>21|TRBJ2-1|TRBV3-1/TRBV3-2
CASSQGVFGLAGPISYNEQFF
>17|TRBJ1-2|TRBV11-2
CASSLNRGRVGNYGYTF
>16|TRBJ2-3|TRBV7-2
CASSYRTSGSTDTQYF
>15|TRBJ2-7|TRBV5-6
CASSFLGTGHVEQYF
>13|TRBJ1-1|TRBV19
CASSLQGPTEAFF
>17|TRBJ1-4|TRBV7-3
CASSSSPVGTGNEKLFF
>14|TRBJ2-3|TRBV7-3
CASSPTSVADTQYF
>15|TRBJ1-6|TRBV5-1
CASSPEGQGNSPLHF
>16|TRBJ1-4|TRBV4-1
CASSPSRGQVNEKLFF
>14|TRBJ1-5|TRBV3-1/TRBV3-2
CASSQVGSHQPQHF
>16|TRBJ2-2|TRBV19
CASSIGAGWGTGELFF
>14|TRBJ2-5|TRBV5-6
CASSLESGGKTQYF
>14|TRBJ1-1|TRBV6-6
CASSAGGVYTEAFF
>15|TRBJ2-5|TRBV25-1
CASSLGLLRDKAQYF
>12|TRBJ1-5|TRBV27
CASSLQGQPQHF
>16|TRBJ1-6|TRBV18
CASSPVVRDTVSPLHF
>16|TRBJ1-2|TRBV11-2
CASSSLSRDRVGGYTF
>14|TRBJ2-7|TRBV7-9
CASSKGDHSYEQYF
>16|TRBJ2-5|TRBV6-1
CASSEWTGSLFETQYF
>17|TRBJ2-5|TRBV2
CASSFRREGRREETQYF
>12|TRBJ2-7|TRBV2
CASLGGAYEQYF
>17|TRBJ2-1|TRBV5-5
CASSPPTGASSYNEQFF
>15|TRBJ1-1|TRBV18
CASSQGQAPGTEAFF
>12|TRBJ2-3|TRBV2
CASSALEDTQYF
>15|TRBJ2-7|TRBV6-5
CASSIEAARAYEQYF
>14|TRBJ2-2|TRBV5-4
CASSPDYSSGELFF
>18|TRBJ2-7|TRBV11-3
CASSLPRGQGRGLYEQYF
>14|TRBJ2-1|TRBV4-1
CASSHITGENEQFF
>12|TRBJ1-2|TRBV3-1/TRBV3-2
CASSQDSPGITF
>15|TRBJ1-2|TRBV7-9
CASSRAGTGGDGYTF
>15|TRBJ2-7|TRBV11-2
CASSLAQGLSYEQYF
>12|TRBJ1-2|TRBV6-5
CATQGLNYGYTF
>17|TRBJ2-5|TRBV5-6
CASSADGLAGGRETQYF
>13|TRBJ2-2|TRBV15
CATSRDISGELFF